Detailed here is one T cell receptor (beta chain). Its antigen is unknown. The data were taken from a study of cytomegalovirus exposure and HLA in healthy donors. Overall study results and limits: TCR sequences were mostly rare, though some public TCRs occurred in many donors. An ancestry cluster, one associated with Asian ancestry, reportedly showed fewer N-insertions than the approximately 670-donor mean in a later analysis. TCR beta V- and J-gene trimming was later associated with a missense DCLRE1C variant.

PCR involved 60 Vbeta and 13 Jbeta primers. Original data processing: It was a later analysis that counted roughly 80 million unique TCR beta chains, of which around 11 million were shared. The method was immunoSEQ multiplex PCR; TCRdb's version includes in-frame clones alone and lacks a portion of them. V, J and clone size are taken as reported in that table, and D and trimming were inferred from the DNA itself. Of about 160,000 clones in the sample, just over 75% are singletons; the top ten hold about 1%. This CDR3 contains 16 residues. V shed 6 bases and J 0 bases; nucleotides not matched to a gene: 9. Germline CDR1 and CDR2: MDHEN and SYDVKM.

The TCR comes from a woman in her forties in good health and CMV-seronegative. This sequence joins TRBV28 and TRBJ2-3; TRBD2 agrees at 7 bases. Sample: PBMCs. Written as DNA, the CDR3 is TGTGCCAGCAGCGGGGGGAAACAAGGTAGCACAGATACGCAGTATTTT. Protein product: CASSGGKQGSTDTQYF.